One T cell receptor beta chain is described in this entry. These data originate in a study of post-analysis software for immune sequencing data. Researchers reported that TCR beta cDNA libraries carried unique molecular identifiers. TCRdb independently ran MiXCR on the PCR reads; one entry per CDR3 protein. The sample holds about 770,000 distinct CDR3 sequences, around 45% seen once. Sequenced: blood. The clonotype comes from a girl under 18 with multiple sclerosis.

Here the CDR3 DNA reads TGCAGTGCTGCATTCGAAGAGGGCCCGAAATACAATGAGCAGTTCTTC. Amino acids: CSAAFEEGPKYNEQFF. The chain joins TRBV20-1 to TRBJ2-1, with D perhaps TRBD2 (5 bases). CDR1 is DFQATT and CDR2 is SNEGSKA in the germline V gene (reference sequence). The CDR3 is made up of 16 amino acids. Deletions cut 5 bases from V and 4 bases from J, with 21 bases between.